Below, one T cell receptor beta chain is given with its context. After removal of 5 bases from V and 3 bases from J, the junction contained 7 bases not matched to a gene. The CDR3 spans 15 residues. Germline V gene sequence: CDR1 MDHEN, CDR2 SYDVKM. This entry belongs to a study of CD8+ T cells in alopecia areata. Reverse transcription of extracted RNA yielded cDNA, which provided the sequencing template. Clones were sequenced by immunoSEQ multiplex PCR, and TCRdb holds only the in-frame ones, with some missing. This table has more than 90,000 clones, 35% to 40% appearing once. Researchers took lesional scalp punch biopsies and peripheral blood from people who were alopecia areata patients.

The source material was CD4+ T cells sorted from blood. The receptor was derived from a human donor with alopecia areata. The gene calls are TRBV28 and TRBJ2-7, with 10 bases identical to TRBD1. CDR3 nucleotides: TGTGCCAGCAGTCACACTTGGACAGGGGGCTACGAGCAGTACTTC. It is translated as CASSHTWTGGYEQYF.